This TCR beta chain derives from a study of tumor-infiltrating lymphocytes in primary liver carcinoma (dated by TCRdb to the late 2010s). About the investigation overall: Surgical resection was performed in China between late 2015 and 2016 on about 5 patients with histopathologically diagnosed primary liver carcinoma. TCRbeta repertoire sequencing, expression microarrays and whole-exome sequencing were combined in the study across five regions of each liver tumor, with adjacent normal tissue and blood also included. The five patients, three men and two women aged 30 to 69 years, had hepatocellular carcinoma (four) or combined HCC and intrahepatic cholangiocarcinoma (one). Technical replicate repertoires showed high reproducibility, with mean shared-clone rates approximately 0.87 and correlation coefficients above 0.95. The tumors of the five patients were staged as T1-T3 N0M0, with maximum diameters ranging from roughly 4 to 10 cm. TCRbeta repertoire sequencing covered 35 or so specimens from 5 patients: about 25 tumor regions, 5 adjacent noncancerous liver tissues and 5 peripheral blood samples. Roughly 3.5 to 8 million productive TCRbeta reads were obtained per sample, and no significant difference in read depth was found between tissue types. On the study overall, not on this receptor specifically: Because sequencing covered only the TCR beta chain and unpaired alpha chains were not captured, true repertoire diversity is likely underestimated. Pairs of tumor regions showed greater repertoire overlap (mean roughly 35%) than tumor-adjacent pairs (about 17%) or tumor-blood pairs (roughly 14%), which is consistent with antigen-driven expansion. The study included only a few patients, and the authors note findings should be validated in a larger study. Comparison of CD4+ and CD8+ T cell repertoires was precluded by the use of bulk unsorted samples. A significantly larger repertoire fraction was made up by the top 250 clones in tumors than in blood (p = 0.039).

Using a constant-region primer and ProtoScript II reverse transcriptase, TCRbeta-specific cDNA was reverse-transcribed from around 500 ng total RNA. TCRbeta libraries were built with three nested multiplex PCR rounds, a slightly modified ARM-PCR procedure. Multiplex TRBV1-TRBV30 forward primers and a Cbeta reverse primer were used in the first two PCR rounds, each of which was run for roughly 9 cycles. A final 25-cycle PCR with Deep VentR polymerase added sample barcodes and Illumina adapters. Before sequencing, amplicons between 200 and 500 bp were purified from gel using a QIAquick gel extraction kit. TCRbeta amplicons were sequenced on an Illumina HiSeq 2500 with 250-bp paired-end reads. Regarding the original processing steps: Trimmomatic v0.33 was used to quality-trim the reads, and FLASH v1.2.11 was used to merge paired reads so that full CDR3 sequences could be recovered. MiGEC v1.2.1b assigned V, D and J germline segments to the rearranged TCRbeta sequences. Clonotype statistics and Shannon-Wiener diversity indices were computed with VDJtools v1.0.0. To cut down on sampling bias, every analysis after diversity analysis relied on just the 250 most abundant clonotypes from each sample. In TCRdb, the public reads were trimmed at Q25 with fastp and aligned with MiXCR, with productive beta chains retained. Merged by CDR3 protein, the rows form single entries marked with the most common genes and DNA. The V and J calls and clone size come from TCRdb's table, not from the authors' own analysis. Counted in this sample were about 300,000 distinct CDR3 sequences; approximately 60% of them appeared once. The top ten clonotypes cover 9% to 10% of the sample.

TRIzol reagent was used to extract blood RNA from unsorted whole blood, while the DNeasy Blood & Tissue kit provided the germline DNA. Patients had chronic HBV infection and were treatment-naive at sampling. Before surgery, approximately 4.3 milliliters of peripheral blood were drawn into K2EDTA tubes. The table lists this clonotype with a few counts. No antigen is known for it. Being one base from a much bigger clone, this may be a read error. V and J are truncated by 6 bases and 0 bases respectively, leaving an intervening sequence of 16 bases. The CDR3 starts with the cysteine, ends with the phenylalanine, and has 15 residues. Of all the DNA, just the CDR3 is kept, 45 bases in frame from base 1. CDR1 and CDR2 were assigned from the germline V gene as SQVTM and ANQGSEA.

Rearrangement joined TRBV29-1 to TRBJ2-3, and perhaps TRBD1 as D gene, on 6 matching bases. This receptor was taken from a man aged 40-55 years with primary liver carcinoma and hepatitis B virus infection. Sequencing input: peripheral blood. The CDR3 reads as follows: CSVPPRGRSTDTQYF. The nucleotide sequence reads as follows: TGCAGCGTCCCCCCCAGGGGCCGGAGCACAGATACGCAGTATTTT.